This TCR beta chain was sequenced during a study of shared clonotypes between healthy human individuals. Whole-study results and caveats: Having only a few donors restricted how much genetic and exposure-history diversity was captured. Only blood underwent sampling, and tissue repertoires likely differ.

With respect to this clone: Its specificity is unknown.

V lost 1 base, J lost 0 bases, and 6 bases lay in between. Looked up from germline, CDR1 is LNHDA and CDR2 is SQIVND (reference sequence). CDR3 length: 15 amino acids. Original analysis: Filtering of immunoSEQ junctional sequences could not match full-length read filtering. TCRdb's copy holds only in-frame clones and misses some; the assay was immunoSEQ multiplex PCR. The V and J calls and clone size come from that table; D and trimming were worked out from the DNA. The data contain about half a million clones, about 78% of them singletons. The sample taken for sequencing was PBMCs. V is TRBV19 and J is TRBJ2-2; D unresolved. This clonotype was sampled from a middle-aged woman in good health. Some clones in this sample may be carry-over from other donors' samples. The CDR3 coding sequence is TGTGCCAGTAGTATAGCAAAAACGAACACCGGGGAGCTGTTTTTT. This codes for CASSIAKTNTGELFF.